The clone carrying this TCR beta chain was counted between two and nine times. Antigen unknown. Produced via immunoSEQ multiplex PCR; TCRdb's table is partial and in-frame only. Of around 25,000 clones listed, about three quarters are singletons. The data are from a study of immune evolution from preneoplasia to lung adenocarcinoma. Study outcomes and limitations: Later-stage lesions appeared to have more T cells, more diversity, less clonality. Top clone frequencies peaked in normal lung, apparently declining through invasive adenocarcinoma.

Sequencing was done on a sample of FFPE invasive lung adenocarcinoma tissue. The sequence came from a person aged 55 to 70 with invasive lung adenocarcinoma. Some clones in this sample may be carry-over from other donors' samples.

DNA for the CDR3: TGTGCCAGCTCACCAACGGGACAGGACTATGGCTACACCTTC. Translation gives CASSPTGQDYGYTF. The chain uses TRBV18 and TRBJ1-2; TRBD1 matches 8 bases. Per the germline V gene, CDR1 is KGHSH and CDR2 is LQKENI. This CDR3 is 14 amino acids long. V shed 2 bases and J 3 bases; nucleotides not matched to a gene: 2.